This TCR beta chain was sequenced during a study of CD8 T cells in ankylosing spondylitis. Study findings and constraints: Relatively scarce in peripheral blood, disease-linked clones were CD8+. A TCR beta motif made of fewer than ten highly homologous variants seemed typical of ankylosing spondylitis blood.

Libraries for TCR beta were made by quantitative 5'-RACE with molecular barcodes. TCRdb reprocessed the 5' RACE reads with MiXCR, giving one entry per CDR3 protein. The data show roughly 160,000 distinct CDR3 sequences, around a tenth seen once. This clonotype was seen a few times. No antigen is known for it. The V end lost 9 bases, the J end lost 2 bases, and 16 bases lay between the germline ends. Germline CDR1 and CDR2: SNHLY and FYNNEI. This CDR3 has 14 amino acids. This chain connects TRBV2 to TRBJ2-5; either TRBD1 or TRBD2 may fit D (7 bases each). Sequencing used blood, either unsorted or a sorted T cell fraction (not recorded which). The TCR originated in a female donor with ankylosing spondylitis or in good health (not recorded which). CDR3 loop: CASATGRVQETQYF. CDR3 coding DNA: TGTGCCAGTGCGACAGGGAGGGTGCAAGAGACCCAGTACTTC.